Below, one T cell receptor beta chain is given with its context. Its specificity is not known. One junction end does not reproduce the germline sequence, and a read error may be involved. This entry is derived from a study of identical twins. Among all donors, each was a healthy Caucasian. Template switching added a universal primer binding site, and final cDNA carried unique molecular identifiers. TCRdb called the 5' RACE reads again in MiXCR, with one record for every CDR3 protein. The data contain 400,000 to 600,000 distinct CDR3 sequences, under 25% of them seen just once; the ten biggest clones take up around 0.47%. Study-wide results and limits: A lower insertion count was a feature of abundant cord blood beta clonotypes, with no such feature in memory repertoires.

Germline loops: CDR1 MNHEY, CDR2 SMNVEV (reference sequence). The CDR3 runs to 14 residues. These data were likewise used in another study, on yellow fever vaccine responses in identical twins. Per that study: The T cell response to vaccination in identical twins was reportedly partly convergent and partly personalized.

The chain uses TRBV27 and TRBJ2-3; the D gene could be TRBD1 or TRBD2 (5 bases each). Sample: CD4+ T cells sorted from blood. The sequence was obtained from a woman younger than 30 in good health. In DNA form, the CDR3 reads TGTGCCAGCAGCTCTAGCCGATTAGATTTCGCAGGGAATTTT. As protein: CASSSSRLDFAGNF.